This T cell receptor beta chain originates from a study of brain T cells in children with intractable seizures. Notes on the study in general: Clones missing pre-surgery may reflect undersampling of that blood sample. Patients' HCMV serostatus was unknown; virus specificity rests on CDR3 similarity alone.

This clone was recorded only once. Its antigen is unidentified. Regarding time point: blood from clinic visit 5 months post-surgery; TSC patient then seizure free. Patients received at least one anti-epileptic drug before surgery. The method was immunoSEQ multiplex PCR; TCRdb's version includes in-frame clones alone and lacks a portion of them. This sample yields 300,000 to 400,000 clones, of which 93% are seen a single time; around 6% belongs to the top ten. CDR3 length equals 15 residues. Looked up from germline, CDR1 is SGHTA and CDR2 is FQGTGA. With 7 bases clipped from V and 5 bases from J, the junction kept 8 bases outside the gene matches.

The clonotype was recovered from a boy in the first two years of life with tuberous sclerosis and intractable seizures. The V call is TRBV7-3, the J call TRBJ2-1, with 10 bases that match TRBD2. Sequences were derived from peripheral blood, sampled 4 to 5 months after surgery. The DNA for the CDR3 is TGTGCCAGCACCCCGTCTAGCGGGAGCCACAATGAGCAGTTCTTC. Translated: CASTPSSGSHNEQFF.